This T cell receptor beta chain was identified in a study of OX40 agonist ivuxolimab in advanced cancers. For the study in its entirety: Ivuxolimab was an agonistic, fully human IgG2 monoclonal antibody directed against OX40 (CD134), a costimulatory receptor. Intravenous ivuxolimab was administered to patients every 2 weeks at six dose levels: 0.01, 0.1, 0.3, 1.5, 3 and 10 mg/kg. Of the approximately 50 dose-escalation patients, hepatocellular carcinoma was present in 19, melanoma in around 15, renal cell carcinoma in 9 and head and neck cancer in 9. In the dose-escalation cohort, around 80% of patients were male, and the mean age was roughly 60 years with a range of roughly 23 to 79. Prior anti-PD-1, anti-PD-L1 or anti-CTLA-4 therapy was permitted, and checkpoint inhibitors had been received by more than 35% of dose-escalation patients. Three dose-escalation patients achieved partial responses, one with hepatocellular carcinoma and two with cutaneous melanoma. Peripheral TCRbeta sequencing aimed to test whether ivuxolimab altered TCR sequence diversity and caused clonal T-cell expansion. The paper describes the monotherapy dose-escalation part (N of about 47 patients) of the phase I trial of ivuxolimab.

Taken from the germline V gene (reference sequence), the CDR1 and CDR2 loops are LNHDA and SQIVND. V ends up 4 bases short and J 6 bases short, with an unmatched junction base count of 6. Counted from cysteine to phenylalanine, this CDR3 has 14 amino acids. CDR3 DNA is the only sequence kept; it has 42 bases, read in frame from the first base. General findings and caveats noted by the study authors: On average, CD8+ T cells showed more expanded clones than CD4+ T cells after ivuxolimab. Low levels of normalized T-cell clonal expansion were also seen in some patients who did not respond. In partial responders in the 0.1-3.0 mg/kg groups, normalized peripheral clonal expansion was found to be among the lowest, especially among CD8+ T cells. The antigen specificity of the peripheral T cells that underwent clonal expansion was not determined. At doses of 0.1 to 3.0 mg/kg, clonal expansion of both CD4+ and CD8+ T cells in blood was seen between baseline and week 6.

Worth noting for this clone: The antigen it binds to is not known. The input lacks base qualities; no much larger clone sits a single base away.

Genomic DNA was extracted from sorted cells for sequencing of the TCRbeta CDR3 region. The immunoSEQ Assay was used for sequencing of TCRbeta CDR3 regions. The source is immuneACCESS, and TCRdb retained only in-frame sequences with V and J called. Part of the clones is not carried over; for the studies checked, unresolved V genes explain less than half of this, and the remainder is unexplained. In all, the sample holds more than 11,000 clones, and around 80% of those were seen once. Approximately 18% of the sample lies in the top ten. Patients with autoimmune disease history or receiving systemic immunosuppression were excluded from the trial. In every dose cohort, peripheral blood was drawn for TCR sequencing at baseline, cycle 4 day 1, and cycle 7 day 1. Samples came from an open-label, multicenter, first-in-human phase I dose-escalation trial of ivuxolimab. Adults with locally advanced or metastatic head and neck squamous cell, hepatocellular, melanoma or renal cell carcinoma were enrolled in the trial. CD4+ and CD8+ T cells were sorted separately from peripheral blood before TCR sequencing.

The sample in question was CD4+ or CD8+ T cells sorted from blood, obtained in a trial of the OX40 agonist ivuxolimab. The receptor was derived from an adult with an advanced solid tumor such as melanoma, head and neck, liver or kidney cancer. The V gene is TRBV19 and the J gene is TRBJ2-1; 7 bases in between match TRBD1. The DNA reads TGTGCCAGTAGTACCTCCTCAGGGGGCAATGAGCAGTTCTTC. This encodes CASSTSSGGNEQFF.